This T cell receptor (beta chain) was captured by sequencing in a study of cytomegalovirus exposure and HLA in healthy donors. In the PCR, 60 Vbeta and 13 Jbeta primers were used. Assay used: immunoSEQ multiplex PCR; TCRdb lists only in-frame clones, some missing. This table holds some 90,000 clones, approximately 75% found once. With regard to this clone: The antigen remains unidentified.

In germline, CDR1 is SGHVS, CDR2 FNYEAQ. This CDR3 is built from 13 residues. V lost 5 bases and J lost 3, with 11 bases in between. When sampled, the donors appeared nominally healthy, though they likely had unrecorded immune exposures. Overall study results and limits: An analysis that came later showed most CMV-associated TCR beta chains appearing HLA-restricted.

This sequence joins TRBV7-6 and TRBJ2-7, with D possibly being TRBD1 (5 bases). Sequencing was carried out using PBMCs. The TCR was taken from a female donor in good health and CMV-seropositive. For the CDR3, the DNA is TGTGCCAGCAGCCCCCCAGGGCTCTACGAGCAGTACTTC. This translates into CASSPPGLYEQYF.